This entry describes one T cell receptor beta chain. The antigen is unknown. The primer mix had 60 Vbeta and 13 Jbeta primers. Study processing details: Later, 65 million to 85 million unique TCR beta chains were counted in an analysis, and roughly 11 million of them were shared. TCRdb's copy holds only in-frame clones and misses some; the assay was immunoSEQ multiplex PCR. Clonal size and the V and J genes are those of that table, whereas D and trimming came from the DNA. This sample carries over 95,000 clones, 77% of them seen once, and the ten largest clones take 9.5% to 12%. The data belong to a study of cytomegalovirus exposure and HLA in healthy donors. Study observations and caveats: As was reported, the HLA-A and HLA-B alleles of most subjects were accurately predicted from TCR beta sequences.

Nominally healthy donors were sampled, though unrecorded immune exposures were likely. This CDR3 contains 14 residues. The germline CDR1 and CDR2 sequences are SGHRS and YFSETQ. V was clipped by 2 bases and J by 6 bases, with 9 bases between them. The J gene is TRBJ1-6, the V gene TRBV5-1; maybe TRBD1 (5 bases). Input material: PBMCs. This sequence originates from a man in his forties in good health and CMV-seropositive. The CDR3 nucleotides are TGCGCCAGCAGCTTCAGGGAAACTAATTCACCCCTCCACTTT. Protein sequence: CASSFRETNSPLHF.